These 4 T cell receptor beta chains were all obtained from the same sample, sequenced in a study of T cells in tumors after PD-1 blockade. TCRdb's copy holds only in-frame clones and misses some; the assay was immunoSEQ multiplex PCR. The sample includes about 59,000 clones, roughly 75% of them seen just once. The sequencing used PBMCs, collected before anti-PD-1 treatment. The receptor set was obtained from a human donor with basal cell carcinoma.

CDR3 region: CASSLLRSGHRSEAFF. The DNA for the CDR3 is TGCGCCAGCAGCCTTCTAAGATCCGGGCATCGCTCTGAAGCTTTCTTT. The J gene is TRBJ1-1, the V gene TRBV5-1; D unresolved. Germline V gene data show CDR1 as SGHRS and CDR2 as YFSETQ. V gave up 4 bases and J gave up 6 bases, with 22 bases separating them. There are 16 residues in the CDR3.

This chain joins TRBV5-6 and TRBJ2-5; 7 bases agree with TRBD1. The ends lost 1 base at V and 4 bases at J; junction bases unmatched: 16. Germline-derived CDR1 and CDR2 are SGHDT and YYEEEE. The CDR3 extends over 18 amino acids. The CDR3 reads CASSLLGGSGGRGETQYF. The CDR3, as DNA: TGTGCCAGCAGCTTGCTTGGTGGGTCAGGGGGTAGAGGAGAGACCCAGTACTTC.

The genes are TRBV19 and TRBJ1-1; D gene unclear. There are 17 residues in the CDR3. Germline V gene lookup returns CDR1 LNHDA and CDR2 SQIVND (reference sequence). V dropped 6 bases and J dropped 0 bases, with 20 bases sitting between them. CDR3: CASSASGRSHMNTEAFF. The CDR3 DNA sequence: TGTGCCAGTAGCGCATCGGGCAGGAGCCACATGAACACTGAAGCTTTCTTT.

The V gene is TRBV11-3, the J gene TRBJ2-1, with 10 bases identical to TRBD2. Trimming cost V 6 bases and J 5 bases; bases outside gene matches: 7. This CDR3 is 15 amino acids long. Looked up from germline, CDR1 is SGHNT and CDR2 is YENEEA. The CDR3 here is CASSLSGGDHNEQFF. The CDR3 DNA reads TGTGCCAGCAGTCTCAGCGGGGGGGACCACAATGAGCAGTTCTTC.